This entry lists 13 T cell receptor beta chains sequenced from one sample in a study of blood T cell repertoires in COVID-19. TCRdb's table, derived via immunoSEQ multiplex PCR, lists solely in-frame clones and lacks some. In the table there are about 280,000 clones, nearly 90% of which are singletons. Material: peripheral blood. All receptors come from a young man with active or convalescent COVID-19.

The chain carries TRBV28 and TRBJ1-1, with D hard to call. Germline CDR1 reads MDHEN; CDR2 reads SYDVKM. Trimming cost V 7 bases and J 1 base, with 10 bases left between them. The CDR3 contains 13 residues. DNA for the CDR3: TGTGCCAGCATCGACCCGGGGAACACTGAAGCTTTCTTT. Protein sequence: CASIDPGNTEAFF.

The rearrangement links TRBV14 to TRBJ1-1; no reliable D call. This CDR3 spans 13 amino acids. V lost 2 bases and J 4 bases, leaving 8 bases between the germline ends. Germline V gives CDR1 SGHDN, CDR2 FVKESK. CDR3 bases: TGTGCCAGCAGCCAATTTAGGAGCACTGAAGCTTTCTTT. As protein: CASSQFRSTEAFF.

The CDR3 DNA follows: TGTGAGGCCCAGAAGGGGGCGCGCACAGATACGCAGTATTTT. This codes for CEAQKGARTDTQYF. V gene TRBV24-1 combines with J gene TRBJ2-3; TRBD1 agrees at 7 bases. CDR3 length: 14 residues. The V gene's germline CDR1 is KGHDR and CDR2 SFDVKD.

V gene TRBV13 combines with J gene TRBJ1-2; no clear D gene. Trimming shortened V by 5 bases and J by 7 bases, and 17 bases separated the two germline ends. Germline V gives CDR1 PRHDT, CDR2 FYEKMQ (reference sequence). CDR3 length equals 14 residues. The CDR3 loop is CASSTLLLASGYTF. The CDR3 DNA sequence: TGTGCCAGCAGCACGCTCCTTCTTGCGTCTGGCTACACCTTC.

The V and J genes are TRBV3-1 (or the pseudogene TRBV3-2) and TRBJ2-1; 10 nucleotides agree with TRBD2. Germline loops: CDR1 LGHDT, CDR2 YNNKEL (reference sequence). Germline trimming cut 1 base from V and 4 bases from J; bases unmatched to any gene: 4. There are 16 residues in the CDR3. The CDR3 DNA sequence: TGTGCCAGCAGCCAAGGGACGGGACTAGCGTACAATGAGCAGTTCTTC. This codes for CASSQGTGLAYNEQFF.

This chain uses TRBV6-5 with TRBJ2-3; TRBD1 is a possible D gene (6 bases). CDR3 size: 15 residues. V was pared by 6 bases and J by 2 bases, with 15 bases between. CDR1 and CDR2 (germline): MNHEY, SVGAGI. CDR3 coding DNA: TGTGCCAGCAGCCACGGACAGTCGACCACAGATACGCAGTATTTT. Amino acid sequence: CASSHGQSTTDTQYF.

At least ten counts were recorded for this clone. This chain joins TRBV11-2 and TRBJ2-1; tentative D call: TRBD1 (6 bases). V was clipped by 5 bases and J by 0 bases, with 14 bases between them. Per the germline V gene, CDR1 is SGHAT and CDR2 is FQNNGV. The CDR3 runs to 16 residues. For the CDR3, the DNA is TGTGCCAGCAGCCGTAGACAGGACCGCTCCTACAATGAGCAGTTCTTC. Translating it yields CASSRRQDRSYNEQFF.

V is TRBV19 and J is TRBJ1-2; 11 bases map to TRBD1. This CDR3 contains 16 residues. CDR1 and CDR2 (germline): LNHDA, SQIVND (reference sequence). Losses at the gene ends were 4 bases for V and 8 bases for J; bases not matched to a gene: 12. The CDR3 DNA reads as TGTGCCAGTAGTACTGAAAGGACAGGGGGCTCACGAGGCTACACCTTC. Encoded protein: CASSTERTGGSRGYTF. The whole variable domain, remainder taken from reference TRBV19 and TRBJ1-2, is DGGITQSPKYLFRKEGQNVTLSCEQNLNHDAMYWYRQDPGQGLRLIYYSQIVNDFQKGDIAEGYSVSREKKESFPLTVTSAQKNPTAFYLCASSTERTGGSRGYTFGSGTRLTVV.

V gene TRBV5-4 combines with J gene TRBJ1-2; D is ambiguous. The CDR3 is made up of 14 amino acids. Germline V CDR1 and CDR2: SGHNT, YYREEE (reference sequence). V lost 3 bases and J 6 bases, leaving 15 bases between the germline ends. The CDR3 reads CASSSGRGTNGYTF. The CDR3 DNA sequence: TGTGCCAGCAGCTCCGGACGGGGAACTAATGGCTACACCTTC.

The chain has TRBV5-6 and TRBJ2-1; 8 bases are shared with TRBD2. The germline V gene has CDR1 SGHDT and CDR2 YYEEEE. Trimming took 0 bases from V and 5 from J; bases not matched to a gene: 1. The CDR3 consists of 14 residues. Here the CDR3 reads CASSLGLANNEQFF. DNA of the CDR3: TGTGCCAGCAGCTTGGGACTAGCGAACAATGAGCAGTTCTTC.

The chain has TRBV10-3 and TRBJ2-7, with 9 bases identical to TRBD1. V dropped 6 bases and J dropped 2; count of bases not matched to a gene: 5. The length of the CDR3 is 14 residues. Germline-derived CDR1 and CDR2 are ENHRY and SYGVKD. This chain's CDR3 is CAISPGTGPYEQYF. CDR3 bases: TGTGCCATCAGCCCCGGGACAGGGCCCTACGAGCAGTACTTC.

This clone was found once. The genes are TRBV13 and TRBJ1-6; D not resolved. Germline CDR1 is PRHDT and CDR2 is FYEKMQ (reference sequence). Trimming stripped 0 bases from V and 0 bases from J, with 12 bases between. CDR3 length: 18 amino acids. The CDR3 DNA reads as TGTGCCAGCAGCTTAGGGCTACGTGGTGGCTCCTATAATTCACCCCTCCACTTT. Translated, it gives CASSLGLRGGSYNSPLHF.

The chain combines TRBV12-3 or TRBV12-4 with TRBJ2-3, with TRBD1 identical over 7 bases. The ends lost 6 bases at V and 4 bases at J; junction bases unmatched: 4. The length of the CDR3 is 13 residues. The CDR3 here is CASRLTGADTQYF. The CDR3 DNA follows: TGTGCCAGCAGACTTACAGGGGCAGATACGCAGTATTTT.